Listed here are 22 T cell receptor beta chains from one sample, sequenced in a study of blood T cell repertoires in COVID-19. TCRdb's table, derived via immunoSEQ multiplex PCR, lists solely in-frame clones and lacks some. The sample contains about 120,000 clones, almost 70% of which appear only once. The material sequenced was peripheral blood. All receptors derive from a woman aged 70-85 years with acute or convalescent COVID-19.

The chain recombines TRBV19 with TRBJ2-3, with D tentatively TRBD2 (5 bases). Trimming pared 1 base from V and 4 bases from J, leaving 9 bases between. Per the germline V gene, CDR1 is LNHDA and CDR2 is SQIVND (reference sequence). The CDR3 is 14 residues long. CDR3 protein: CASSIGGSPDTQYF. The CDR3 DNA reads TGTGCCAGTAGTATAGGAGGGAGTCCAGATACGCAGTATTTT.

The rearrangement uses TRBV28 and TRBJ2-1; D ambiguous. The ends were cut back, 6 bases at V and 12 bases at J, with 15 bases in the middle. This CDR3 has 12 amino acids. Germline V gives CDR1 MDHEN, CDR2 SYDVKM. In DNA form, the CDR3 reads TGTGCCAGCAGCCGCCTAGAGGTTGCGCAGTTCTTC. Encoded protein: CASSRLEVAQFF.

This clone was detected only a few times. This rearrangement joins TRBV4-1 to TRBJ1-2; 7 bases align to TRBD1. Germline V gene sequence: CDR1 MGHRA, CDR2 YSYEKL. Losses at the gene ends were 6 bases for V and 0 bases for J; bases not matched to a gene: 13. This CDR3 is 17 amino acids long. This chain's CDR3 is CASSQPGQNVANYGYTF. The DNA of the CDR3 is TGCGCCAGCAGTCAACCGGGACAGAACGTAGCTAACTATGGCTACACCTTC.

The rearrangement joins TRBV2 to TRBJ1-5; the match to TRBD1 covers 7 bases. The CDR3 has 17 residues. Germline CDR1 and CDR2: SNHLY and FYNNEI. With 2 bases clipped from V and 3 bases from J, the junction kept 10 bases outside the gene matches. Here the CDR3 DNA reads TGTGCCAGCAGTGAAAGAGAAGGGCAGGGGGACAATCAGCCCCAGCATTTT. This sequence encodes CASSEREGQGDNQPQHF. Variable domain in full (rest from reference TRBV2 and TRBJ1-5): EPEVTQTPSHQVTQMGQEVILRCVPISNHLYFYWYRQILGQKVEFLVSFYNNEISEKSEIFDDQFSVERPDGSNFTLKIRSTKLEDSAMYFCASSEREGQGDNQPQHFGDGTRLSIL.

This chain uses TRBV9 with TRBJ2-2; D uncertain. Germline V lookup: CDR1 SGDLS, CDR2 YYNGEE. The CDR3 is made up of 13 amino acids. The V end lost 0 bases, the J end lost 7 bases, and 7 bases lay between the germline ends. As DNA, the CDR3 is TGTGCCAGCAGCGTAGTCTCGGGCGGGGAGCTGTTTTTT. This sequence encodes CASSVVSGGELFF.

V usage is TRBV7-6 and J usage is TRBJ1-6; no clear D gene. The CDR3 contains 15 residues. The germline V gene encodes CDR1 SGHVS and CDR2 FNYEAQ. Trimming took off 6 bases at V and 0 bases at J, with 9 bases between the two ends. CDR3 coding DNA: TGTGCCAGCAGAGGAGAGGACTCCTATAATTCACCCCTCCACTTT. Its protein product is CASRGEDSYNSPLHF.

The chain uses TRBV6-2 or TRBV6-3 and TRBJ2-7; perhaps TRBD2 as D (5 bases). The CDR3 is 17 residues long. In germline, CDR1 is MNHEY, CDR2 SVGEGT. Trimming took off 0 bases at V and 0 bases at J, with 15 bases between the two ends. The chain's CDR3 is CASSYSISREVSYEQYF. The CDR3 bases are TGTGCCAGCAGTTACTCGATTTCACGGGAAGTCTCCTACGAGCAGTACTTC.

The rearrangement joins TRBV2 to TRBJ2-3; D gene uncertain. The CDR3 spans 12 residues. The germline V and J ends were trimmed by 6 bases and 9 bases, with 13 bases remaining between them. Germline CDR1 SNHLY, CDR2 FYNNEI. The CDR3 here is CASSLSPGTQYF. The CDR3 DNA is TGTGCCAGCAGCTTATCCCCAGGCACGCAGTATTTT.

The rearrangement uses TRBV30 and TRBJ2-5, with 10 bases that match TRBD2. Per the germline V gene, CDR1 is GTSNPN and CDR2 is SVGIG (reference sequence). The CDR3 length is 14 residues. The J segment lost 1 base and the V segment lost 3 bases, leaving 2 bases of the junction unmatched. In DNA, the CDR3 is TGTGCCTGGAGGACTAGCGGGCCCCAAGAGACCCAGTACTTC. The encoded protein is CAWRTSGPQETQYF.

The gene calls are TRBV11-2 and TRBJ1-2, with unresolved D. The germline V gene has CDR1 SGHAT and CDR2 FQNNGV. V was shortened by 2 bases and J by 2 bases, with 9 bases between the two germline ends. The length of the CDR3 is 14 residues. As DNA, the CDR3 is TGTGCCAGCAGCTTAAGCACCGGGAACTATGGCTACACCTTC. Its translation: CASSLSTGNYGYTF.

The chain recombines TRBV5-5 with TRBJ2-6; 7 bases align to TRBD1. The V segment lost 6 bases and the J segment 4 bases; nucleotides outside the gene matches: 7. Germline CDR1 is SGHKS and CDR2 is YYEKEE (reference sequence). This CDR3 region has 15 residues. The CDR3 DNA reads as TGTGCCAGCAACCCGACAGGGACCGGGGCCAACGTCCTGACTTTC. It translates to CASNPTGTGANVLTF.

The chain recombines TRBV2 with TRBJ2-1; the match to TRBD1 covers 11 bases. Germline V gives CDR1 SNHLY, CDR2 FYNNEI. The ends lost 6 bases at V and 8 bases at J; junction bases unmatched: 9. CDR3 length: 15 residues. The CDR3 protein is CASRNGQGAFDEQFF. The CDR3 nucleotides are TGTGCCAGCAGGAATGGACAGGGGGCTTTTGATGAGCAGTTCTTC.

The chain employs TRBV5-1 and TRBJ2-7; 8 bases line up with TRBD2. The CDR3 has 14 amino acids. Looked up from germline, CDR1 is SGHRS and CDR2 is YFSETQ. V trimming: 4 bases; J trimming: 5 bases; junction bases outside the gene matches: 8. The CDR3: CASSVSGAGDEQYF. In nucleotides, the CDR3 is TGCGCCAGCAGCGTTAGCGGGGCGGGGGACGAGCAGTACTTC. The variable domain in full, with the rest retrieved from reference TRBV5-1 and TRBJ2-7, is KAGVTQTPRYLIKTRGQQVTLSCSPISGHRSVSWYQQTPGQGLQFLFEYFSETQRNKGNFPGRFSGRQFSNSRSEMNVSTLELGDSALYLCASSVSGAGDEQYFGPGTRLTVT.

A few counts support this clone. The chain uses TRBV7-2 and TRBJ2-1, with D maybe TRBD2 (5 bases). Germline assignment: CDR1 SGHTA and CDR2 FQGNSA. Trimming pared 3 bases from V and 6 bases from J, leaving 15 bases between. The CDR3 sequence is 15 residues long. Here the CDR3 DNA reads TGTGCCAGCAGCTTCAGTCAGGCAAGCGGCAATGAGCAGTTCTTC. This encodes CASSFSQASGNEQFF.

In its sample, this clone was seen once. The rearrangement uses TRBV30 and TRBJ2-7; 8 positions match TRBD1. V dropped 2 bases and J dropped 6; count of bases not matched to a gene: 3. Germline loops: CDR1 GTSNPN, CDR2 SVGIG (reference sequence). This CDR3 has 12 amino acids. The CDR3 region is CAWSWDRREQYF. CDR3 DNA sequence: TGTGCCTGGAGTTGGGACAGGCGCGAGCAGTACTTC.

The genes are TRBV11-2 and TRBJ2-3, with 8 positions matching TRBD2. V lost 6 bases, J lost 2 bases, and 7 bases stayed unmatched. The CDR3 is 15 residues long. From germline, CDR1 is SGHAT and CDR2 FQNNGV. In nucleotides, the CDR3 is TGTGCCAGCAGTTTTAGCGGGACCAACACAGATACGCAGTATTTT. Translation gives CASSFSGTNTDTQYF.

The chain is built from TRBV4-1 and TRBJ2-5, with TRBD2 identical over 13 bases. In germline, CDR1 is MGHRA, CDR2 YSYEKL. The trim removed 3 bases at V and 2 bases at J, leaving 15 bases unmatched. The CDR3 covers 20 residues. The CDR3 region is CASSHLPGTSGIKIQETQYF. The CDR3 DNA is TGCGCCAGCAGCCACCTCCCGGGGACTAGCGGGATAAAGATACAAGAGACCCAGTACTTC.

The chain has TRBV5-1 and TRBJ2-3; 9 bases line up with TRBD2. In germline, CDR1 is SGHRS, CDR2 YFSETQ. Losses at the gene ends were 0 bases for V and 5 bases for J; bases not matched to a gene: 10. This CDR3 has 17 amino acids. The CDR3 protein is CASSLARAGGPKDTQYF. The CDR3 DNA reads as TGCGCCAGCAGCTTGGCGCGGGCGGGAGGGCCGAAAGATACGCAGTATTTT. The variable domain in full, with the rest retrieved from reference TRBV5-1 and TRBJ2-3, is KAGVTQTPRYLIKTRGQQVTLSCSPISGHRSVSWYQQTPGQGLQFLFEYFSETQRNKGNFPGRFSGRQFSNSRSEMNVSTLELGDSALYLCASSLARAGGPKDTQYFGPGTRLTVL.

The chain couples TRBV2 to TRBJ2-7; 8 nucleotides match TRBD2. The CDR3 spans 15 residues. The V gene's germline CDR1 is SNHLY and CDR2 FYNNEI. The trim removed 8 bases at V and 3 bases at J, leaving 12 bases unmatched. DNA of the CDR3: TGTGCCAGCGGCGAGGGGATACGGGGGGGCTACGAGCAGTACTTC. It translates to CASGEGIRGGYEQYF. The entire variable domain, with the rest obtained from reference TRBV2 and TRBJ2-7, is as follows: EPEVTQTPSHQVTQMGQEVILRCVPISNHLYFYWYRQILGQKVEFLVSFYNNEISEKSEIFDDQFSVERPDGSNFTLKIRSTKLEDSAMYFCASGEGIRGGYEQYFGPGTRLTVT.

This clone was detected only a few times. V gene TRBV6-6 combines with J gene TRBJ1-4; D gene unclear. Per the germline V gene, CDR1 is MNHNY and CDR2 is SVGAGI (reference sequence). The CDR3 is 15 amino acids. Trimming stripped 7 bases from V and 5 bases from J, with 17 bases between. CDR3 protein: CASTPHNAANEKLFF. In nucleotides, the CDR3 is TGTGCCAGCACCCCTCATAACGCAGCGAATGAAAAACTGTTTTTT.

This clone is labeled as medium-sized. The V and J genes are TRBV12-5 and TRBJ2-7; 9 nucleotides align to TRBD1. The CDR3 spans 13 residues. Germline values: CDR1 LGHNT, CDR2 FRNRAP. V was clipped by 1 base and J by 5 bases; unmatched bases: 0. The CDR3 sequence is CASGLGTGDEQYF. Here the CDR3 DNA reads TGTGCTAGTGGTTTGGGGACAGGGGACGAGCAGTACTTC.

The chain employs TRBV28 and TRBJ1-2, with 11 bases that match TRBD1. The V gene's germline CDR1 is MDHEN and CDR2 SYDVKM. The CDR3 sequence is 17 residues long. The V and J ends lost 3 bases and 7 bases, in that order; junction bases with no gene match: 13. CDR3 sequence reads: CASSFPGQGARLGGYTF. The DNA of the CDR3 is TGTGCCAGCAGTTTCCCCGGACAGGGGGCGCGTCTGGGTGGCTACACCTTC.